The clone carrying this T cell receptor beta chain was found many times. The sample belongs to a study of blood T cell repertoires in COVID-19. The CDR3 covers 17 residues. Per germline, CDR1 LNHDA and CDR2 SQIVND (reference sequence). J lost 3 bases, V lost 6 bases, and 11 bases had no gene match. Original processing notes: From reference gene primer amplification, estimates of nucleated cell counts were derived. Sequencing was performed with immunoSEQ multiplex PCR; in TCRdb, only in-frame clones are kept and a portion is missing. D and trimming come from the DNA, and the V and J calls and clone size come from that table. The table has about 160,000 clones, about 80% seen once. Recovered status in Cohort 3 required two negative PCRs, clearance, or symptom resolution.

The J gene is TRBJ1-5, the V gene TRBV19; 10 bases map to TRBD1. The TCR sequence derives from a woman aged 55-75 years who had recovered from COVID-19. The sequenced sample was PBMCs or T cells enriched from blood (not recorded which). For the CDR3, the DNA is TGTGCCAGTAGAAATAAGGAGACAGGGGGCTTCAATCAGCCCCAGCATTTT. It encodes CASRNKETGGFNQPQHF.